A single T cell receptor (beta chain) is shown here with its context. Its antigen is still unknown. Per-nucleotide qualities are absent, and no much larger clonotype sits a single base away. The immunoSEQ Assay was used to sequence TCR beta CDR3 regions from DNA. The authors' analysis ran thus. T cell density was computed as TCR beta template counts normalized to usable DNA estimated by amplifying housekeeping genes. Richness was estimated with the preseqR package, extrapolating to 400,000 templates for PBMC samples and 120,000 templates for tissue samples. Clonality was taken to be one minus Pielou's evenness. Differential abundance testing on productive amino-acid clonotypes, with a minimum total count of 5 and an alpha of 0.1, was used to identify tissue-enriched TCRs. Repertoire overlap between compartments was quantified with the Jaccard Index and Morisita Overlap Index. TCR beta CDR3s were clustered by GLIPH together with public tetramer-defined viral CDR3s, and at least three viral sequences plus V-gene enrichment were required for viral motifs. This is the immuneACCESS table as TCRdb keeps it, with only in-frame sequences that have V and J called. A part of the clones is gone; compared with another copy, unresolved V genes explain less than half, and the rest is unexplained. V, J and clone size reflect that table, while D and trimming were determined from the DNA. Counted in this sample were tens of thousands of clones; more than 70% of them appeared once. The top ten hold 2.6% of the sample.

This entry belongs to a study of T cells in localized non-small cell lung cancer (TCRdb year 2020). As for the study more broadly: The study analyzed T cell repertoires of around 250 early-stage NSCLC patients, comparing tumors and uninvolved tumor-adjacent lungs. All 240 or so NSCLC patients in the cohort were treatment-naive and had localized lung tumors that were resected. NSCLC patients had a mean age of approximately 66 years, and more than 120 were male and around 99 female. The paper as a whole reports these results and caveats: Because multi-region sequencing of the tumors was not done, intratumor heterogeneity could not be ruled out. Since the design was exploratory, TCR variables were selected using unadjusted p-values with no false-discovery rate correction. A median of approximately 50 of the top 100 tumor clones turned up in the paired uninvolved adjacent lung, and approximately 30 of those clones also ranked among the top 100 of that same adjacent lung. Higher T cell density in blood was associated with longer overall survival, whereas higher clonality in adjacent lung was associated with shorter survival. Uninvolved tumor-adjacent lung showed the highest T cell clonality, higher than tumor, which suggests more focused antigenic responses in the uninvolved tumor-adjacent lung.

At diagnosis, peripheral blood, uninvolved tumor-adjacent lung and tumor were collected and were preserved as a mix of fresh-frozen and FFPE material. For TCR repertoire profiling, blood samples were analyzed as peripheral blood mononuclear cells. This specimen consisted of peripheral blood, obtained before any cancer treatment. The TCR was taken from a female donor over 55 with stage I squamous cell lung carcinoma.

DNA sequence: TGTGCCAGCAGCGCTAGACAGGGAGACCACTATGGCTACACCTTC. Translation gives CASSARQGDHYGYTF. The V and J segments used are TRBV5-5 and TRBJ1-2; TRBD1 agrees with 7 junctional bases. CDR1 and CDR2, per the germline V gene (reference sequence), are SGHKS and YYEKEE. At the junction V is shortened by 4 bases and J by 3 bases; bases outside the gene matches: 9. The CDR3, from cysteine to phenylalanine, totals 15 residues. The DNA shown is the 45-base CDR3, in frame from base 1.